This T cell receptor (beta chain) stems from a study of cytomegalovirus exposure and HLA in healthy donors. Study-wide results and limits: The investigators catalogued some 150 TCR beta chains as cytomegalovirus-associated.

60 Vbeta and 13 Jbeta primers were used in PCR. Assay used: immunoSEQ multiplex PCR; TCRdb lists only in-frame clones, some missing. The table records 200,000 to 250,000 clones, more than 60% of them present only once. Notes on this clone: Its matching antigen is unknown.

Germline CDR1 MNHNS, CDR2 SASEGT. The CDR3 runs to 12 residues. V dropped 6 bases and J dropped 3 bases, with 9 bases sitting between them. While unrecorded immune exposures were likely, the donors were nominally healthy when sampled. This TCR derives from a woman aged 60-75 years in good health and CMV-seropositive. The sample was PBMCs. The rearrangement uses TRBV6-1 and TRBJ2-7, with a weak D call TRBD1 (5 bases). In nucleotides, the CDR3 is TGTGCCAGCAGGGGGCGGATCTACGAGCAGTACTTC. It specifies CASRGRIYEQYF.